This T cell receptor beta chain derives from a study of blood T cell repertoires in COVID-19. Germline CDR1 reads MDHEN; CDR2 reads SYDVKM. The CDR3 is made up of 14 amino acids. Trimming took 1 base from V and 2 from J, leaving 6 bases between them. Assay: immunoSEQ multiplex PCR; the TCRdb copy retains only in-frame clones and omits some. Among fewer than 95,000 clones listed, approximately 79% were seen once. This TCR came from a man in his 70s with COVID-19, enrolled during active disease. The chain joins TRBV28 to TRBJ2-1; tentatively, D is TRBD2 (6 bases). Sequenced material: peripheral blood. Here the CDR3 DNA reads TGTGCCAGCAGTTTATCTAGCGCCTACAATGAGCAGTTCTTC. It codes for CASSLSSAYNEQFF.